Presented here are 19 T cell receptor beta chains from one specimen sequenced in a study of blood T cell repertoires in COVID-19. This table comes from immunoSEQ multiplex PCR, and its TCRdb copy is limited to in-frame clones, with some not included. This table holds about 270,000 clones, more than 75% found once. The specimen sequenced was peripheral blood. These receptors all stem from a middle-aged man with active or convalescent COVID-19.

The chain joins TRBV7-3 to TRBJ2-7; D might be TRBD1 (7 bases). V was clipped by 4 bases and J by 7 bases, with 14 bases between them. The CDR3 length is 13 residues. Germline V lookup: CDR1 SGHTA, CDR2 FQGTGA. This chain's CDR3 is CASSSSAGGEQYF. CDR3 in DNA: TGTGCCAGCAGCTCATCTGCAGGGGGGGAGCAGTACTTC.

The chain uses TRBV27 and TRBJ1-2; D is unresolved. V was clipped by 2 bases and J by 3 bases, with 7 bases between them. The CDR3 spans 13 residues. Per germline, CDR1 MNHEY and CDR2 SMNVEV (reference sequence). The CDR3 loop reads CASSLKRDYGYTF. CDR3 nucleotides: TGTGCCAGCAGTTTAAAGCGCGACTATGGCTACACCTTC.

The chain carries TRBV29-1 and TRBJ2-1; maybe TRBD1 (6 bases). CDR3 length: 13 residues. Germline values: CDR1 SQVTM, CDR2 ANQGSEA. Between the trimmed V and J ends, which lost 6 bases and 6 bases, there was a span of 15 bases. The CDR3 here is CSVADRNFNEQFF. The CDR3 bases are TGCAGCGTCGCTGACAGGAACTTCAATGAGCAGTTCTTC.

V usage is TRBV20-1 and J usage is TRBJ1-1, with D uncertain. V lost 3 bases, J lost 1 base, and 9 bases lay in between. The V gene's germline CDR1 is DFQATT and CDR2 SNEGSKA (reference sequence). The CDR3 runs to 13 residues. The CDR3 DNA is TGCAGTGCTAGTTTCACGGGGAACACTGAAGCTTTCTTT. Amino acids: CSASFTGNTEAFF.

The chain employs TRBV6-5 and TRBJ1-5; D might be TRBD1 (5 bases). This CDR3 has 15 amino acids. Germline values: CDR1 MNHEY, CDR2 SVGAGI. V was shortened by 0 bases and J by 9 bases, with 15 bases between the two germline ends. CDR3 sequence reads: CASSYSGRSMGPQHF. CDR3 bases: TGTGCCAGCAGTTACTCGGGGCGGTCCATGGGGCCCCAGCATTTT.

The CDR3: CASSFGRVDQPQHF. CDR3 in DNA: TGTGCCAGCAGCTTCGGCAGGGTGGATCAGCCCCAGCATTTT. This chain uses TRBV7-9 with TRBJ1-5; D possibly corresponds to TRBD1 (5 bases). This CDR3 region has 14 residues. Germline V gene sequence: CDR1 SEHNR, CDR2 FQNEAQ (reference sequence). The V end lost 3 bases, the J end lost 5 bases, and 11 bases lay between the germline ends.

This clone was counted a single time. The rearrangement uses TRBV7-2 and TRBJ2-1, with D maybe TRBD1 (7 bases). CDR1 SGHTA and CDR2 FQGNSA come from the germline V gene. The V gene lost 5 bases and the J gene lost 7 bases, with 24 bases spanning the gap. The CDR3 consists of 17 residues. As DNA, the CDR3 is TGTGCCAGCAGCCTATTTCGGGGGACAGAGGTCAATAATGAGCAGTTCTTC. This gives the protein CASSLFRGTEVNNEQFF.

The J gene is TRBJ2-5, the V gene TRBV7-9; a weak D match, TRBD2 (6 bases). V was cut by 1 base and J by 5 bases, with 14 bases left in between. CDR1 is SEHNR and CDR2 is FQNEAQ in the germline V gene (reference sequence). CDR3 length: 15 amino acids. CDR3 bases: TGTGCCAGCAGCTTAGGGATCGGGACTTTGGAGACCCAGTACTTC. Protein: CASSLGIGTLETQYF.

V usage is TRBV11-2 and J usage is TRBJ2-1; 8 bases fit TRBD2. The CDR3 length is 16 residues. CDR1 is SGHAT and CDR2 is FQNNGV in the germline V gene. V shed 0 bases and J 7 bases; nucleotides not matched to a gene: 8. The CDR3 bases are TGTGCCAGCAGCTTAGATTTCGGGGGGGCCTTTAATGAGCAGTTCTTC. It is translated as CASSLDFGGAFNEQFF. Using reference TRBV11-2 and TRBJ2-1 for the parts outside the CDR3, the full variable domain is EAGVAQSPRYKIIEKRQSVAFWCNPISGHATLYWYQQILGQGPKLLIQFQNNGVVDDSQLPKDRFSAERLKGVDSTLKIQPAKLEDSAVYLCASSLDFGGAFNEQFFGPGTRLTVL.

The chain recombines TRBV19 with TRBJ2-7; 7 nucleotides line up with TRBD2. The CDR3 length is 14 residues. The V gene end was trimmed by 4 bases and the J gene end by 0 bases; junction bases not matched to a gene: 3. The germline gives CDR1 LNHDA, CDR2 SQIVND (reference sequence). The CDR3 DNA reads as TGTGCCAGTAGTAGGAGCGGGACCTCCTACGAGCAGTACTTC. As protein: CASSRSGTSYEQYF.

In this sample, this clone turned up a few times. V and J are TRBV20-1 and TRBJ1-2, with 8 nucleotides matching TRBD1. CDR3 length: 19 amino acids. V lost 3 bases and J lost 1; bases outside the gene matches: 19. Germline V gene lookup returns CDR1 DFQATT and CDR2 SNEGSKA (reference sequence). The CDR3 bases are TGCAGTGCTAGTGTGGGCCGCACAGGGGGACTGTCCTTTAACTATGGCTACACCTTC. This gives the protein CSASVGRTGGLSFNYGYTF.

The chain couples TRBV9 to TRBJ2-3; 7 bases match TRBD2. Trimming removed 0 bases from V and 2 bases from J; junction bases left unmatched: 6. The CDR3 runs 16 residues. Germline V gene sequence: CDR1 SGDLS, CDR2 YYNGEE. The CDR3 coding sequence is TGTGCCAGCAGCGTAGCCCCGCGACTAGCCACAGATACGCAGTATTTT. Translation: CASSVAPRLATDTQYF.

This sequence joins TRBV13 and TRBJ2-5; the D gene is possibly TRBD1 (6 bases). The CDR3 has 14 amino acids. Trimming pared 4 bases from V and 1 base from J, leaving 10 bases between. Germline CDR1 is PRHDT and CDR2 is FYEKMQ (reference sequence). The CDR3 protein is CASSSGTRQETQYF. In DNA, the CDR3 is TGTGCCAGCAGCTCCGGGACACGCCAAGAGACCCAGTACTTC.

The gene calls are TRBV7-9 and TRBJ1-1, with TRBD1 identical over 8 bases. Germline CDR1 is SEHNR and CDR2 is FQNEAQ (reference sequence). CDR3 length equals 14 residues. Losses at the gene ends were 5 bases for V and 5 bases for J; bases not matched to a gene: 7. CDR3 sequence: CASSPQGAKTEAFF. Here the CDR3 DNA reads TGTGCCAGCAGCCCCCAGGGGGCGAAAACTGAAGCTTTCTTT.

This clone showed up many times. The chain is built from TRBV7-8 and TRBJ2-2, with D perhaps TRBD1 (6 bases). V lost 6 bases and J 0 bases, leaving 26 bases between the germline ends. The CDR3 consists of 20 residues. Germline CDR1 and CDR2: SGHVS and FQNEAQ. The chain's CDR3 is CASSSQRGSAGTTNTGELFF. In DNA, the CDR3 is TGTGCCAGCAGTTCCCAAAGGGGGTCCGCCGGGACCACGAACACCGGGGAGCTGTTTTTT.

This chain joins TRBV7-6 and TRBJ2-3; tentatively, D is TRBD2 (5 bases). Germline V lookup: CDR1 SGHVS, CDR2 FNYEAQ. CDR3 length equals 18 residues. V lost 3 bases, J lost 0 bases, and 19 bases lay in between. The CDR3 sequence is CASSLPSGGGPSTDTQYF. In DNA, the CDR3 is TGTGCCAGCAGCTTGCCCTCCGGCGGCGGGCCGAGCACAGATACGCAGTATTTT.

V gene TRBV3-1 (or the pseudogene TRBV3-2) combines with J gene TRBJ2-5; 10 nucleotides align to TRBD2. J lost 1 base, V lost 3 bases, and 5 bases had no gene match. The CDR3 sequence is 16 residues long. Per the germline V gene, CDR1 is LGHDT and CDR2 is YNNKEL (reference sequence). Written as DNA, the CDR3 is TGTGCCAGCAGCCAGGCTAGCGGGGGCATCCAAGAGACCCAGTACTTC. This translates into CASSQASGGIQETQYF.

The chain has TRBV18 and TRBJ1-2, with unresolved D. Germline lookup yields CDR1 KGHSH and CDR2 LQKENI. The CDR3 extends over 13 amino acids. Trimming shortened V by 1 base and J by 2 bases, and 5 bases separated the two germline ends. Here the CDR3 reads CASSPRENYGYTF. For the CDR3, the DNA is TGTGCCAGCTCACCACGGGAGAACTATGGCTACACCTTC.

The J gene is TRBJ2-2, the V gene TRBV24-1; tentatively, D is TRBD1 (5 bases). Trimming took 9 bases from V and 6 from J, leaving 16 bases between them. There are 14 residues in the CDR3. Germline CDR1 KGHDR, CDR2 SFDVKD. CDR3 in DNA: TGTGCCACCGCCGCGGCAGGGTGGTCCGGGGAGCTGTTTTTT. Protein product: CATAAAGWSGELFF.